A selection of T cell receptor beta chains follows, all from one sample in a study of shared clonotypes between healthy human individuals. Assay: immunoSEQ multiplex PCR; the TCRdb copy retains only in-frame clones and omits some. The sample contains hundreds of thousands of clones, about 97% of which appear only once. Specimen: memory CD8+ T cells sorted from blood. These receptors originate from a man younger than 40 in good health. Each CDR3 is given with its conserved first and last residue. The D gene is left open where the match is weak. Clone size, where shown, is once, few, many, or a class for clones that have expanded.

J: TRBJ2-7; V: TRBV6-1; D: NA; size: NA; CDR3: CASSERGAVGYEQYF; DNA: TGTGCCAGCAGTGAGAGGGGGGCAGTGGGCTACGAGCAGTACTTC
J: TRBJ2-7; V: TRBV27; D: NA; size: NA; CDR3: CASSSGDPYEQYF; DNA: TGTGCCAGCAGTTCAGGGGACCCCTACGAGCAGTACTTC
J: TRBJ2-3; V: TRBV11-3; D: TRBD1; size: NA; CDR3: CASSLQGADTQYF; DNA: TGTGCCAGCAGCTTACAGGGGGCAGATACGCAGTATTTT
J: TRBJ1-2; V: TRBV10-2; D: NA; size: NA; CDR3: CASSQQGGYTF; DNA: TGCGCCAGCAGCCAACAGGGTGGCTACACCTTC
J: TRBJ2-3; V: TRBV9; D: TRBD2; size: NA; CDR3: CASSPRTSGSTDTQYF; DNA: TGTGCCAGCAGCCCACGGACTAGCGGGAGCACAGATACGCAGTATTTT
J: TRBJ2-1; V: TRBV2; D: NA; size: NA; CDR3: CASSEALLVLSEQFF; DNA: TGTGCCAGCAGTGAAGCGCTCTTGGTATTGAGCGAGCAGTTCTTC
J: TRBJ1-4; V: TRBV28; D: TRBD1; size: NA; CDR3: CASSLQGALEKLFF; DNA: TGTGCCAGCAGTTTGCAGGGGGCGCTTGAAAAACTGTTTTTT
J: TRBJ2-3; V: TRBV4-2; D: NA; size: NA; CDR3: CASSQERYSGQGGDTQYF; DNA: TGTGCCAGCAGCCAAGAAAGGTACAGCGGGCAAGGGGGCGATACGCAGTATTTT
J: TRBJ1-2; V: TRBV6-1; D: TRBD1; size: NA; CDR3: CASSDRTGGFNYGYTF; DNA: TGTGCCAGCAGTGATAGGACAGGGGGCTTCAACTATGGCTACACCTTC
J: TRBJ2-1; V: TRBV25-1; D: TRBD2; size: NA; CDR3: CASSATTSGRAEQFF; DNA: TGTGCCAGCAGTGCTACGACTAGCGGGCGCGCTGAGCAGTTCTTC
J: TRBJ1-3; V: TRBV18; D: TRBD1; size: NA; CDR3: CASSPVTGENTIYF; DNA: TGTGCCAGCTCACCGGTTACAGGGGAAAACACCATATATTTT
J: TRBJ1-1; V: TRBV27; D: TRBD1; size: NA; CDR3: CASSLISGRGAEAFF; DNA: TGTGCCAGCAGTTTAATAAGCGGCAGGGGGGCTGAAGCTTTCTTT
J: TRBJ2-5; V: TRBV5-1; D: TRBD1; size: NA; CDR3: CASSLDRRLGPGGETQYF; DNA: TGCGCCAGCAGCTTGGATCGGAGGTTAGGGCCAGGGGGAGAGACCCAGTACTTC
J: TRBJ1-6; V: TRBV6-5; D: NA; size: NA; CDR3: CASKKGGSYNSPLHF; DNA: TGTGCCAGCAAAAAGGGGGGATCCTATAATTCACCCCTCCACTTT
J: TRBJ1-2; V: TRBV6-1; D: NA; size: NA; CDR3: CASSEQSVGIHGYTF; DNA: TGTGCCAGCAGTGAACAGTCCGTAGGGATCCATGGCTACACCTTC
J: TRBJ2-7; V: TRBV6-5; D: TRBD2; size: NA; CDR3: CASSYDSGRLYEQYF; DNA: TGTGCCAGCAGTTACGATAGCGGGAGGCTGTACGAGCAGTACTTC
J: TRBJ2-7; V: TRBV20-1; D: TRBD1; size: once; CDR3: CSASGGYEQYF; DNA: TGCAGTGCATCAGGGGGCTACGAGCAGTACTTC
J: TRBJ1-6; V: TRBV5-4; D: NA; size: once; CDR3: CASSLDPSSYNSPLHF; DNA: TGTGCCAGCAGCTTGGACCCGAGCTCCTATAATTCACCCCTCCACTTT
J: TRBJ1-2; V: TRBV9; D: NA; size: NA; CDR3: CASSDLTAATNYGYTF; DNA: TGTGCCAGCAGCGACTTGACAGCTGCCACTAACTATGGCTACACCTTC
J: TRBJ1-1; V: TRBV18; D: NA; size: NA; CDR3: CASSPKELGTEAFF; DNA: TGTGCCAGCTCACCGAAGGAGTTGGGCACTGAAGCTTTCTTT
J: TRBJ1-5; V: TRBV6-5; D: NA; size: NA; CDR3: CASSYGQGFNQPQHF; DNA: TGTGCCAGCAGTTACGGCCAGGGTTTCAATCAGCCCCAGCATTTT
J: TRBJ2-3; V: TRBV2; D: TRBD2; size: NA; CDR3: CASSEAGGPDTQYF; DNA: TGTGCCAGCAGTGAAGCGGGAGGGCCAGATACGCAGTATTTT
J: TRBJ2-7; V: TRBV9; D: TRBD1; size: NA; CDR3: CASSPRTGQGTYEQYF; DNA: TGTGCCAGCAGCCCTCGGACCGGACAGGGCACCTACGAGCAGTACTTC
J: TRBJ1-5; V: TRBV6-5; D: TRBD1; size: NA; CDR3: CASSPQGVGQPQHF; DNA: TGTGCCAGCAGCCCACAGGGGGTGGGTCAGCCCCAGCATTTT
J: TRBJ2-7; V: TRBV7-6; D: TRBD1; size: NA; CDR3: CASSLLDRGGDEQYF; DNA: TGTGCCAGCAGCCTCCTGGACAGGGGAGGCGACGAGCAGTACTTC
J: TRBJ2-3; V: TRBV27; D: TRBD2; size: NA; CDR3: CASSPRTSSFSTDTQYF; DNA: TGTGCCAGCAGTCCACGGACTAGCTCCTTTAGCACAGATACGCAGTATTTT
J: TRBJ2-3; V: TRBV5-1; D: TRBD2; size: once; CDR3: CASSLAGTSGSTDTQYF; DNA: TGCGCCAGCAGCTTGGCCGGGACTAGCGGAAGCACAGATACGCAGTATTTT
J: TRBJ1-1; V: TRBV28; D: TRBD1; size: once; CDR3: CASSLLGTVDEAFF; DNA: TGTGCCAGCAGTCTCCTCGGGACAGTTGATGAAGCTTTCTTT
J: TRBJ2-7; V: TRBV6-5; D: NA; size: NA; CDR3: CASRRQGVSYEQYF; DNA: TGTGCCAGCAGACGCCAGGGTGTCTCCTACGAGCAGTACTTC
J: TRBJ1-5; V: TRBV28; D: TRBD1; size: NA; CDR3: CASRMTGRNQPQHF; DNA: TGTGCCAGCAGAATGACAGGGCGAAATCAGCCCCAGCATTTT
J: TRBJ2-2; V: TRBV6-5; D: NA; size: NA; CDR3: CASRQLITGELFF; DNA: TGTGCCAGCAGGCAACTAATCACCGGGGAGCTGTTTTTT
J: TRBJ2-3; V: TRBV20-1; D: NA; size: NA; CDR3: CSVRTDTQYF; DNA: TGCAGTGTACGCACAGATACGCAGTATTTT
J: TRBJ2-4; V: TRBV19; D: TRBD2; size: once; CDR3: CASSREGNKNIQYF; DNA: TGTGCCAGTAGTAGGGAGGGGAACAAAAACATTCAGTACTTC
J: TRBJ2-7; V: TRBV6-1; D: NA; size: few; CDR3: CASNTPGGTYEQYF; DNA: TGTGCCAGCAACACCCCAGGCGGGACCTACGAGCAGTACTTC
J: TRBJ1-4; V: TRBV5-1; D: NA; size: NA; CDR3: CASSLSQAATNEKLFF; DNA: TGCGCCAGCAGCTTGAGTCAGGCAGCAACTAATGAAAAACTGTTTTTT
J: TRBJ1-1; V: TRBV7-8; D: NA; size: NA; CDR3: CASSLAGETLLARNTEAFF; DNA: TGTGCCAGCAGCTTAGCGGGGGAGACTTTGTTGGCTCGGAACACTGAAGCTTTCTTT
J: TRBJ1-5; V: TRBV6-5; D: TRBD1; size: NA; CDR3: CASSYSTGRQPQHF; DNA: TGTGCCAGCAGTTACTCGACAGGGCGGCAGCCCCAGCATTTT
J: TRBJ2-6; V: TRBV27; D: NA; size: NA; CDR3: CASSLVGVGGANVLTF; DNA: TGTGCCAGCAGTTTAGTGGGGGTGGGTGGGGCCAACGTCCTGACTTTC
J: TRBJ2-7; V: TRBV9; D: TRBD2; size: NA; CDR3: CASSVQRDAYEQYF; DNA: TGTGCCAGCAGCGTACAGCGGGACGCCTACGAGCAGTACTTC
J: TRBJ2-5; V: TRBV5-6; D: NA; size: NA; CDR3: CASSLHLLKETQYF; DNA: TGTGCCAGCAGCTTGCACCTTTTAAAAGAGACCCAGTACTTC
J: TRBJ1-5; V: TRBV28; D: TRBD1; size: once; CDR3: CASSAAQGGNQPQHF; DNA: TGTGCCAGCAGTGCGGCCCAGGGGGGCAATCAGCCCCAGCATTTT
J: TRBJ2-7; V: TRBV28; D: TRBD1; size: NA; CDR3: CASSLDRAPSGSYEQYF; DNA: TGTGCCAGCAGTTTGGACAGGGCCCCGTCCGGCTCCTACGAGCAGTACTTC
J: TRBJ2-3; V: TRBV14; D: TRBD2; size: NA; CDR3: CASSQDLGLAGTDTQYF; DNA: TGTGCCAGCAGCCAAGACCTGGGACTAGCGGGCACAGATACGCAGTATTTT
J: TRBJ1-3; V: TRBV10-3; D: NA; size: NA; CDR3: CAISQVLSGNTIYF; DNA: TGTGCCATCAGCCAGGTCCTCTCTGGAAACACCATATATTTT
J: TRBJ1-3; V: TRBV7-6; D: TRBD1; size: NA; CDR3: CASSPTGLSGNTIYF; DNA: TGTGCCAGCAGTCCGACAGGGCTCTCTGGAAACACCATATATTTT
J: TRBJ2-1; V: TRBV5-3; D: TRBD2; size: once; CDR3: CARSFAREGPNSEQFF; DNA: TGTGCCAGAAGCTTCGCCCGGGAGGGCCCTAATAGTGAGCAGTTCTTC
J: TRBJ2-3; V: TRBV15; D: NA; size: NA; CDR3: CATSRGARPSTDTQYF; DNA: TGTGCCACCAGCAGAGGGGCGCGCCCTAGCACAGATACGCAGTATTTT
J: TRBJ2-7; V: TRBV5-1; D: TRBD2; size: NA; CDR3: CASSLASGYEQYF; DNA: TGCGCCAGCAGCTTGGCTAGCGGGTACGAGCAGTACTTC
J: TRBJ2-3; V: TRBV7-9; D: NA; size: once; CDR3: CASSPLAASTDTQYF; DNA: TGTGCCAGCAGCCCGTTAGCGGCGAGCACAGATACGCAGTATTTT
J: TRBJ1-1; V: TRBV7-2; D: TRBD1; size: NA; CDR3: CRRGQDTEAFF; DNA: TGTCGCAGGGGGCAGGACACTGAAGCTTTCTTT
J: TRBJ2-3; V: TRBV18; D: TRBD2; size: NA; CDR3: CASSPGTGTSGSYTQYF; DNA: TGTGCCAGCTCACCGGGTACCGGGACTAGCGGGAGTTATACGCAGTATTTT
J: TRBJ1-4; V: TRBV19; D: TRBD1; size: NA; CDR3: CASSPRQGAFEKLFF; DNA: TGTGCCAGTAGCCCCCGACAGGGGGCGTTCGAAAAACTGTTTTTT
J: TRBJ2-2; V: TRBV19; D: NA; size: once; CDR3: CASSIAQMRTGELFF; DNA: TGTGCCAGTAGTATAGCGCAGATGAGAACCGGGGAGCTGTTTTTT
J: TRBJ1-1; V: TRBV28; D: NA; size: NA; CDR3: CASSLTWQKAFF; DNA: TGTGCCAGCAGTTTAACGTGGCAGAAAGCTTTCTTT
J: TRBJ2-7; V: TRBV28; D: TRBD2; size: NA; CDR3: CASSFLAGGRSYEQYF; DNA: TGTGCCAGCAGTTTCCTAGCGGGAGGGCGATCCTACGAGCAGTACTTC
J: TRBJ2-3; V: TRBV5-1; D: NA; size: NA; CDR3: CASSSAGTDTQYF; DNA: TGCGCCAGCAGCTCTGCAGGCACAGATACGCAGTATTTT
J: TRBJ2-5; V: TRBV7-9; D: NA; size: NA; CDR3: CASSLDGVRPETQYF; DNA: TGTGCCAGCAGCTTAGATGGAGTCAGGCCAGAGACCCAGTACTTC
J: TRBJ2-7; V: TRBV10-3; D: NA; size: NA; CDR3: CAISAKGVSYEQYF; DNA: TGTGCCATCAGTGCCAAGGGGGTAAGCTACGAGCAGTACTTC
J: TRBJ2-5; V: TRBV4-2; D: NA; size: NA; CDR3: CASSRNAAGETQYF; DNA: TGTGCCAGCAGCCGCAATGCTGCGGGAGAGACCCAGTACTTC